The 25 T cell receptor beta chains reported below all come from one sample, sequenced in a study of blood T cell repertoires in COVID-19 (dated by TCRdb to about 2020). To prepare the library, the immunoSEQ multiplex PCR assay was applied. TCRdb carries this immuneACCESS record with in-frame sequences only. Its versions omit some clonotypes, under half of them owing to an unresolved V gene in the studies checked, with the rest unexplained. Recorded for this sample are hundreds of thousands of clones; roughly nine tenths of them occurred a single time. Clones ranked in the top ten supply under 8.5% of the sample. Sequencing was done on a sample of peripheral blood. The receptors originated from a woman aged 50 to 60 with COVID-19, enrolled during active disease.

The chain carries TRBV6-1 and TRBJ2-6, with TRBD2 as a possible D gene (6 bases). The CDR3 extends over 19 amino acids. Germline-derived CDR1 and CDR2 are MNHNS and SASEGT. Trimming left V 2 bases short and J 0 bases short, with 17 bases between. Here the CDR3 reads CASSESPVGGTSGANVLTF. The CDR3 nucleotides read TGTGCCAGCAGTGAATCCCCGGTAGGAGGGACCTCTGGGGCCAACGTCCTGACTTTC.

V usage is TRBV5-1 and J usage is TRBJ1-2; D is perhaps TRBD1 (5 bases). Germline CDR1 is SGHRS and CDR2 is YFSETQ. The CDR3 length is 13 residues. Trimming took off 3 bases at V and 6 bases at J, with 12 bases between the two ends. Here the CDR3 reads CASSSPPRDGYTF. CDR3 coding DNA: TGCGCCAGCAGCTCTCCCCCCAGGGATGGCTACACCTTC.

The J gene is TRBJ2-1, the V gene TRBV3-1 (or the pseudogene TRBV3-2); 11 nucleotides agree with TRBD2. CDR3 length equals 15 residues. Per germline, CDR1 LGHDT and CDR2 YNNKEL (reference sequence). The V gene end was trimmed by 0 bases and the J gene end by 10 bases; junction bases not matched to a gene: 5. CDR3 sequence: CASSQDVLAGVEQFF. CDR3 nucleotides: TGTGCCAGCAGCCAAGATGTACTAGCGGGGGTGGAGCAGTTCTTC.

The chain recombines TRBV30 with TRBJ1-2, with 8 bases fitting TRBD1. Germline CDR1 reads GTSNPN; CDR2 reads SVGIG (reference sequence). The CDR3 is 12 amino acids. The V and J ends lost 4 bases and 8 bases, in that order; junction bases with no gene match: 6. CDR3 in amino acids: CAWTRTGQGYTF. The CDR3 nucleotides are TGTGCCTGGACCCGGACAGGGCAAGGCTACACCTTC.

The gene calls are TRBV29-1 and TRBJ1-1; possibly TRBD1 for D (5 bases). This CDR3 contains 13 residues. Trimming left V 5 bases short and J 5 bases short, with 15 bases between. Germline V lookup: CDR1 SQVTM, CDR2 ANQGSEA. The CDR3 spells CSVHGGGKTEAFF. The CDR3 DNA reads TGCAGCGTTCATGGGGGGGGTAAAACTGAAGCTTTCTTT.

The V call is TRBV5-8, the J call TRBJ1-6; D is unclear. The germline V and J ends were trimmed by 1 base and 7 bases, with 9 bases remaining between them. CDR1 is SGHTS, CDR2 YDEGEE, per germline. The CDR3 runs to 14 residues. CDR3 nucleotide sequence: TGTGCCAGCAGCTTGTGGCAGGCCAATTCACCCCTCCACTTT. It yields the protein CASSLWQANSPLHF.

The chain combines TRBV19 with TRBJ1-2, with D possibly TRBD1 on 5 matching bases. The CDR3 contains 13 residues. Between the trimmed V and J ends, which lost 10 bases and 3 bases, there was a span of 15 bases. Germline-derived CDR1 and CDR2 are LNHDA and SQIVND (reference sequence). As DNA, the CDR3 is TGTGCCACCAGTCGGGGGATTTACTATGGCTACACCTTC. It specifies CATSRGIYYGYTF.

The V gene is TRBV9, the J gene TRBJ2-7, with a tentative D call TRBD2 (5 bases). The CDR3 is 13 residues long. The germline V and J ends were trimmed by 0 bases and 7 bases, with 11 bases remaining between them. The germline V gene encodes CDR1 SGDLS and CDR2 YYNGEE. The CDR3 DNA is TGTGCCAGCAGCGTAGGGCAACCGGGGGAGCAGTACTTC. Translating gives CASSVGQPGEQYF.

This chain connects TRBV4-1 to TRBJ2-7, with a weak D call TRBD2 (7 bases). V gave up 8 bases and J gave up 3 bases, with 20 bases separating them. CDR3 length: 15 amino acids. The germline CDR1 and CDR2 sequences are MGHRA and YSYEKL. CDR3 protein: CASGSERGGVYEQYF. The CDR3 DNA follows: TGCGCCAGCGGATCGGAGAGGGGGGGGGTCTACGAGCAGTACTTC.

CDR3 residues: CASSLVGQGYGYTF. CDR3 coding DNA: TGCGCCAGCAGCTTGGTCGGACAGGGGTATGGCTACACCTTC. The chain links TRBV5-1 to TRBJ1-2, with 9 bases matching TRBD1. J lost 5 bases, V lost 0 bases, and 2 bases had no gene match. Germline V gene lookup returns CDR1 SGHRS and CDR2 YFSETQ. The CDR3 has 14 amino acids.

The chain has TRBV18 and TRBJ1-4; D remains ambiguous. The CDR3 has 13 residues. The V end was cut by 6 bases, the J end by 8 bases, with 13 bases between. Germline-derived CDR1 and CDR2 are KGHSH and LQKENI. The CDR3, as DNA: TGTGCCAGCTCTCAAACGGGAGAGGAAAAACTGTTTTTT. As protein: CASSQTGEEKLFF. Looking up the rest from reference TRBV18 and TRBJ1-4 gives the full variable domain: NAGVMQNPRHLVRRRGQEARLRCSPMKGHSHVYWYRQLPEEGLKFMVYLQKENIIDESGMPKERFSAEFPKEGPSILRIQQVVRGDSAAYFCASSQTGEEKLFFGSGTQLSVL.

The chain has TRBV5-4 and TRBJ1-1; 8 positions match TRBD1. Looked up from germline, CDR1 is SGHNT and CDR2 is YYREEE (reference sequence). J was trimmed by 5 bases and V by 2 bases; bases with no gene match: 8. This CDR3 comprises 15 residues. In DNA, the CDR3 is TGTGCCAGCAGCTTCGGACAGGGCATCTTAACTGAAGCTTTCTTT. Residues: CASSFGQGILTEAFF.

The rearrangement links TRBV13 to TRBJ2-1, with D perhaps TRBD2 (5 bases). Germline V gene lookup returns CDR1 PRHDT and CDR2 FYEKMQ (reference sequence). This CDR3 has 14 residues. Trimming took 1 base from V and 8 from J, leaving 12 bases between them. The CDR3 loop is CASSLALRGDEQFF. As DNA, the CDR3 is TGTGCCAGCAGCTTAGCACTCCGGGGAGATGAGCAGTTCTTC. The whole variable domain, filled in from reference TRBV13 and TRBJ2-1, reads AAGVIQSPRHLIKEKRETATLKCYPIPRHDTVYWYQQGPGQDPQFLISFYEKMQSDKGSIPDRFSAQQFSDYHSELNMSSLELGDSALYFCASSLALRGDEQFFGPGTRLTVL.

The chain joins TRBV4-2 to TRBJ2-1; 9 nucleotides line up with TRBD2. The CDR3 loop spans 19 amino acids. V shed 0 bases and J 0 bases; nucleotides not matched to a gene: 9. Looked up from germline, CDR1 is LGHNA and CDR2 is YNFKEQ. CDR3 bases: TGTGCCAGCAGCCAAGAAAGAGCGGGGGGCACTAGCTCCTACAATGAGCAGTTCTTC. This codes for CASSQERAGGTSSYNEQFF.

This clone was recorded once. This chain links TRBV21-1 with TRBJ2-3; the tabulated D call, TRBD2, remains unverified against the DNA. TRBV21-1 is flagged as a pseudogene. This CDR3 has 16 residues. In DNA, the CDR3 is TGTGCCAGCAGCCTCGGACTAGCGGGGGTTGCAGATACGCAGTATTTT. It specifies CASSLGLAGVADTQYF.

The V gene is TRBV6-6, the J gene TRBJ2-1; D remains ambiguous. CDR3 length equals 12 residues. Trimming stripped 6 bases from V and 6 bases from J, with 9 bases between. In germline, CDR1 is MNHNY, CDR2 SVGAGI (reference sequence). The CDR3 spells CASSLGSNEQFF. Here the CDR3 DNA reads TGTGCCAGCAGCCTAGGAAGCAATGAGCAGTTCTTC.

The chain couples TRBV13 to TRBJ2-7, with a weak D call TRBD2 (5 bases). This CDR3 is built from 15 residues. V lost 4 bases and J 1 base, leaving 14 bases between the germline ends. Germline CDR1 is PRHDT and CDR2 is FYEKMQ (reference sequence). As DNA, the CDR3 is TGTGCCAGCAGCTCCTGGGTCGGGAAATCCTACGAGCAGTACTTC. It yields the protein CASSSWVGKSYEQYF. Looking up the rest from reference TRBV13 and TRBJ2-7 gives the full variable domain: AAGVIQSPRHLIKEKRETATLKCYPIPRHDTVYWYQQGPGQDPQFLISFYEKMQSDKGSIPDRFSAQQFSDYHSELNMSSLELGDSALYFCASSSWVGKSYEQYFGPGTRLTVT.

This clone has just one count. This chain uses TRBV4-2 with TRBJ1-1; D uncertain. The CDR3 is made up of 14 amino acids. Germline assignment: CDR1 LGHNA and CDR2 YNFKEQ. The V gene lost 1 base and the J gene lost 5 bases, with 11 bases spanning the gap. CDR3 loop: CASSQGVGRTEAFF. DNA of the CDR3: TGTGCCAGCAGCCAAGGAGTGGGGAGAACTGAAGCTTTCTTT.

The chain links TRBV28 to TRBJ1-2, with D hard to call. Germline CDR1 and CDR2: MDHEN and SYDVKM. This CDR3 region has 13 residues. V gave up 3 bases and J gave up 3 bases, with 8 bases separating them. The CDR3 protein is CASSFGRDYGYTF. CDR3 coding DNA: TGTGCCAGCAGTTTTGGGAGGGACTATGGCTACACCTTC.

This clone was seen only once. The CDR3 sequence is CASSYSGLPDTQYF. The CDR3 DNA reads TGTGCCAGCAGTTACTCGGGGCTCCCAGATACGCAGTATTTT. V is TRBV6-5 and J is TRBJ2-3; the D gene is possibly TRBD1 (5 bases). The ends were cut back, 0 bases at V and 4 bases at J, with 8 bases in the middle. This CDR3 is 14 amino acids long. Looked up from germline, CDR1 is MNHEY and CDR2 is SVGAGI.

J is TRBJ2-5 and V is TRBV27, with TRBD1 matching over 8 bases. Germline trimming cut 4 bases from V and 7 bases from J; bases unmatched to any gene: 11. Germline CDR1 MNHEY, CDR2 SMNVEV (reference sequence). CDR3 length: 15 amino acids. CDR3 nucleotide sequence: TGTGCCAGCAGTTCCGGAAATGACAGGGGTGGGACCCAGTACTTC. Its translation: CASSSGNDRGGTQYF.

V gene TRBV5-1 combines with J gene TRBJ2-7, with TRBD1 identical over 7 bases. V shed 0 bases, J shed 5 bases, and the junction held 11 bases outside the gene matches. This CDR3 spans 16 amino acids. The germline CDR1 and CDR2 sequences are SGHRS and YFSETQ. CDR3 coding DNA: TGCGCCAGCAGCTTGGGACAGGGTAAGATGGGCCACGAGCAGTACTTC. Its protein product is CASSLGQGKMGHEQYF.

This clone appeared a single time. V is TRBV5-1 and J is TRBJ1-4; 7 positions agree with TRBD1. There are 15 residues in the CDR3. V trimming: 4 bases; J trimming: 4 bases; junction bases outside the gene matches: 7. Germline lookup yields CDR1 SGHRS and CDR2 YFSETQ. The CDR3 region is CASSTRQGFNEKLFF. Here the CDR3 DNA reads TGCGCCAGCAGCACTAGACAGGGTTTTAATGAAAAACTGTTTTTT.

This clone appeared a single time. This chain uses TRBV4-1 with TRBJ2-1; 7 bases map to TRBD2. This CDR3 spans 15 amino acids. Germline CDR1 is MGHRA and CDR2 is YSYEKL. V trimming: 0 bases; J trimming: 7 bases; junction bases outside the gene matches: 6. The CDR3 coding sequence is TGCGCCAGCAGCCAAGATGGGGCGGGGGTGAATGAGCAGTTCTTC. Its protein is CASSQDGAGVNEQFF.

This chain uses TRBV5-4 with TRBJ1-3; D perhaps matches TRBD1 (5 bases). V was trimmed by 1 base and J by 0 bases, leaving 17 bases between them. The length of the CDR3 is 18 residues. Germline V gene sequence: CDR1 SGHNT, CDR2 YYREEE (reference sequence). CDR3 nucleotide sequence: TGTGCCAGCAGCTTGAGGGGCGGTGGTACCTTCTCTGGAAACACCATATATTTT. Translating gives CASSLRGGGTFSGNTIYF.